A selection of T cell receptor beta chains follows, all from one sample in a study of T cell repertoires in cytomegalovirus infection. TCRdb re-called the reads through MiXCR, storing one row per CDR3 protein. The table has approximately 910,000 distinct CDR3 sequences, about a third seen once. Antigens for these TCRs are unknown. The sequenced sample was cultured CD8+ T cells from PBMCs, obtained from culture after CMV antigen stimulation. These receptors were collected from a human donor in good health (CMV status not recorded). Some clones in this sample may be carry-over from other donors' samples. Each CDR3 is given with its conserved first and last residue. D genes are given only for firm matches. Part of the rows lack a size; the others show once, few, many or a class for expanded clones.

J gene	V gene	clone size	D gene	CDR3 DNA	CDR3 protein
TRBJ2-2	TRBV6-5	-	-	TGTGCCAGCAGTTACTTATCTGAGTTCCCAAACACCGGGGAGCTGTTTTTT	CASSYLSEFPNTGELFF
TRBJ2-3	TRBV6-5	-	-	TGTGCCAGCAGGCTTAAAGGCCGGAGCACAGATACGCAGTATTTT	CASRLKGRSTDTQYF
TRBJ2-5	TRBV6-6	once	-	TGTGCCAGCAGTTACTCGGGTGACTGGCGGCCAGACTTACAAGAGACCCAGTACTTC	CASSYSGDWRPDLQETQYF
TRBJ1-6	TRBV9	many	-	TGTGCCAGCAGCGTACAGGGGACTTCTATGTCACCCCTCCACTTT	CASSVQGTSMSPLHF
TRBJ2-7	TRBV12-3/TRBV12-4	-	-	TGTGCCAGCAGTTTAGCAGAGGGCGCCACAATCTACGAGCAGTACTTC	CASSLAEGATIYEQYF
TRBJ2-3	TRBV7-9	-	-	TGTGCCAGCAGCCCCCTTTGGACAGAGAAGAGCACAGATACGCAGTATTTT	CASSPLWTEKSTDTQYF
TRBJ2-2	TRBV3-1	-	TRBD1	TGTGCCAGCAGCCGGCTGACAGGGTTCGGGGAGCTGTTTTTT	CASSRLTGFGELFF
TRBJ2-2	TRBV10-2	few	TRBD2	TGCGCCAGCAGTGAAGCGGGGGGCCTGGTCACCGGGGAGCTGTTTTTT	CASSEAGGLVTGELFF
TRBJ2-5	TRBV7-2	many	-	TGTGCCAGCGGCGCGGAGACCCAGTACTTC	CASGAETQYF
TRBJ2-4	TRBV6-1	-	-	TGTGCCAGCAGTGACCGCGGGAACATTCAGTACTTC	CASSDRGNIQYF
TRBJ1-2	TRBV7-9	few	-	TGTGCCAGCAGATCGACTCAGCGATGGCATGGCTACACCTTC	CASRSTQRWHGYTF
TRBJ2-7	TRBV7-9	few	-	TGTGCCAGCAGCTTAGAATCCCGGGGGTTTGAGCAGTACTTC	CASSLESRGFEQYF
TRBJ2-7	TRBV27	few	-	TGTGCCAGCAGTTTAAGACCGCTAGTCGAGCAGTACTTC	CASSLRPLVEQYF
TRBJ1-1	TRBV7-2	many	-	TGTGCCAGCAGCTTAGCCTTGACGGGGTGGACTGAAGCTTTCTTT	CASSLALTGWTEAFF
TRBJ2-7	TRBV7-2	few	-	TGTGCCAGCAGCTTAGGGGTAAGAGGCTCATCCTACGAGCAGTACTTC	CASSLGVRGSSYEQYF
TRBJ1-4	TRBV6-1	many	-	TGTGCCAGCCGGCGGAGTGATAATGAAAAACTGTTTTTT	CASRRSDNEKLFF
TRBJ2-5	TRBV4-1	many	-	TGCGCCAGCAGCCATATACTTGGAAAAGAGACCCAGTACTTC	CASSHILGKETQYF
TRBJ1-2	TRBV12-3/TRBV12-4	many	TRBD1	TGTGCCAGCAGTTTAAAACCCGTGGAGGCAGGGGGAGATGGCTACACCTTC	CASSLKPVEAGGDGYTF
TRBJ1-2	TRBV4-1	-	TRBD1	TGCGCCAGCAGCCAAGATGGGCAGGGGGCGTTCTATGGCTACACCTTC	CASSQDGQGAFYGYTF
TRBJ2-7	TRBV7-9	many	-	TGTGCCAGCAGCTTACCGATGTGGGGCTACTCACCCTCCTACGAGCAGTACTTC	CASSLPMWGYSPSYEQYF
TRBJ1-4	TRBV7-9	-	TRBD1	TGTGCCAGCAGCGTGGGACAGATTAATGAAAAACTGTTTTTT	CASSVGQINEKLFF
TRBJ1-2	TRBV6-1	many	-	TGTGCCAGCAGTTATAATCCAGCGACTAACTATGGCTACACCTTC	CASSYNPATNYGYTF
TRBJ1-2	TRBV20-1	few	-	TGCAGTGCTAGAGATTGGGGTGGCAACAACTATGGCTACACCTTC	CSARDWGGNNYGYTF
TRBJ2-2	TRBV12-3/TRBV12-4	-	-	TGTGCCAGCACCTCGAGTTGGCTAGGAGGGACCGGGGAGCTGTTTTTT	CASTSSWLGGTGELFF
TRBJ2-1	TRBV12-3/TRBV12-4	-	-	TGTGCCAGCAGTGGCGGACAGCACCAGAAATACAATGAGCAGTTCTTC	CASSGGQHQKYNEQFF
TRBJ1-6	TRBV7-9	-	-	TGTGCCAGCAGCGACCACTCACTAGCGGGGGCGAGCTCACCCCTCCACTTT	CASSDHSLAGASSPLHF
TRBJ2-7	TRBV28	-	TRBD1	TGTGCCAGCAGCACATACCGGGACAGGGGTTGGTCCTACGAGCAGTACTTC	CASSTYRDRGWSYEQYF
TRBJ1-4	TRBV23-1	few	-	TGCGCCAGCAGTCAATCGATCTTGCAGCCCGCAACTAATGAAAAACTGTTTTTT	CASSQSILQPATNEKLFF
TRBJ1-1	TRBV7-8	many	-	TGTGCCAGCAGCTTAAGATTGGTGAACACTGAAGCTTTCTTT	CASSLRLVNTEAFF
TRBJ2-7	TRBV5-1	-	-	TGCGCCAGCAGCTTGGTAATAGAGGGCGTGGACGAGCAGTACTTC	CASSLVIEGVDEQYF
TRBJ1-3	TRBV6-6	-	TRBD1	TGTGCCAGCAGATCCCAGGACAGGGGAGGAAAGGTTTCTGGAAACACCATATATTTT	CASRSQDRGGKVSGNTIYF
TRBJ1-1	TRBV7-8	many	-	TGTGCCAGCAGACAGTCGAACACTGAAGCTTTCTTT	CASRQSNTEAFF
TRBJ2-3	TRBV10-3	many	-	TGTGCCGCCACTCCAGGGGTTGGCACAGATACGCAGTATTTT	CAATPGVGTDTQYF
TRBJ2-1	TRBV7-9	many	TRBD2	TGTGCCAGCAGCTCGGGACTAATTAATGAGCAGTTCTTC	CASSSGLINEQFF
TRBJ2-1	TRBV6-2/TRBV6-3	few	-	TGTGCCAGCAGTTACCTCAGGGCGCACAATGAGCAGTTCTTC	CASSYLRAHNEQFF
TRBJ2-2	TRBV7-6	-	TRBD2	TGTGCCATCGACCGGCTAGCGGGGGGCACCGGGGAGCTGTTTTTT	CAIDRLAGGTGELFF
TRBJ2-7	TRBV10-3	-	-	TGTGCCATCAGTGAACAGGCCACCTACGAGCAGTACTTC	CAISEQATYEQYF
TRBJ2-3	TRBV7-3	-	-	TGTGCCAGCAGTCCATTAGGGGGGGCCCCAGATACGCAGTATTTT	CASSPLGGAPDTQYF
TRBJ2-1	TRBV7-3	-	-	TGTGCCAGCAGTTTATTTGGGGTAGCCGAATACAATGAGCAGTTCTTC	CASSLFGVAEYNEQFF
TRBJ2-5	TRBV6-6	-	-	TGTACCAGCAATAAAAGGGGCCTCCAAGAGACCCAGTACTTC	CTSNKRGLQETQYF
TRBJ2-1	TRBV7-9	many	TRBD1	TGTGCCAGCAGCTCTCGGACAGGGGTAGACTATGAGCAGTTCTTC	CASSSRTGVDYEQFF
TRBJ2-7	TRBV2	-	-	TGTGCCAGCATCCGACTAGTAGGCGAGCAGTACTTC	CASIRLVGEQYF
TRBJ2-5	TRBV25-1	many	-	TGTGCCACACAGGGAGACGGCCATTTTAGTGGAGAGACCCAGTACTTC	CATQGDGHFSGETQYF
TRBJ1-2	TRBV24-1	-	TRBD1	TGTGCCAGATGGACAGGGAGGAATGGCTACACCTTC	CARWTGRNGYTF
TRBJ1-1	TRBV6-4	-	-	TGTGCCAGCAGTGAGCATTCATGGGACACTGAAGCTTTCTTT	CASSEHSWDTEAFF